This T cell receptor (beta chain) was recorded in a study of OX40 agonist ivuxolimab in advanced cancers. On the study more broadly: Patients received intravenous ivuxolimab every 2 weeks at 0.01 to 10 mg/kg. The study enrolled dose-escalation patients with hepatocellular carcinoma, melanoma, renal cell or head and neck cancer. Anti-PD-1, anti-PD-L1 or anti-CTLA-4 therapy given earlier was allowed, and over 35% had some.

For this clone: What it binds is not known.

Study-wide results and limits: Both blood CD4+ and CD8+ T cells showed clonal growth by week 6 at 0.1 to 3.0 mg/kg.

CDR1 LNHNV and CDR2 YYDKDF come from the germline V gene (reference sequence). V lost 4 bases and J lost 7; bases outside the gene matches: 6. The CDR3 has 15 residues. This table comes from immunoSEQ multiplex PCR, and its TCRdb copy is limited to in-frame clones, with some not included. This table holds roughly 45,000 clones, 70% to 90% found once. This sequence originates from an adult with an advanced solid tumor such as melanoma, head and neck, liver or kidney cancer. The chain couples TRBV15 to TRBJ2-2; 10 nucleotides match TRBD1. The sample consisted of CD4+ or CD8+ T cells sorted from blood, taken in a trial of the OX40 agonist ivuxolimab. CDR3 region: CATSIDRGRVGELFF. In DNA form, the CDR3 reads TGTGCCACCAGCATAGACAGGGGGCGAGTCGGGGAGCTGTTTTTT.